The present T cell receptor beta chain was sequenced within a study of CD8 T cells in ankylosing spondylitis. One entry per CDR3 protein results from TCRdb running MiXCR on the 5' RACE reads. The profile shows 150,000 to 200,000 distinct CDR3 sequences, approximately 13% of them singletons. CDR3 length equals 13 residues. Trimming removed 4 bases from V and 1 base from J, with 10 bases in between. Germline CDR1 SQVTM, CDR2 ANQGSEA. Points on this clonotype: A much bigger clone sits one base away, suggesting this may be a read error.

The chain links TRBV29-1 to TRBJ1-1; unclear D gene. Sequenced material: blood, either unsorted or a sorted T cell fraction (not recorded which). The sequence was collected from a female donor with ankylosing spondylitis or in good health (not recorded which). CDR3 region: CSVGTPPNTEAFF. CDR3 in DNA: TGCAGCGTTGGCACTCCACCGAACACTGAAGCTTTCTTT.